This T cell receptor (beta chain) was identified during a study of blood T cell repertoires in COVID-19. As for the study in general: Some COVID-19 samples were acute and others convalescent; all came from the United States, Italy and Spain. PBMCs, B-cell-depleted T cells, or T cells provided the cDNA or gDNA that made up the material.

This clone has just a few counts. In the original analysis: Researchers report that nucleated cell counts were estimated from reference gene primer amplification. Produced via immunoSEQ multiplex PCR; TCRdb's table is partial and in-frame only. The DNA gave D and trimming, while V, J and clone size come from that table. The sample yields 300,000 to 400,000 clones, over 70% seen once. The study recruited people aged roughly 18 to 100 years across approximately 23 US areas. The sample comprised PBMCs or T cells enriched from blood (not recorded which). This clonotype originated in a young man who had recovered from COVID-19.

CDR3 in amino acids: CASSLETSGISPLHF. The CDR3 DNA reads TGCGCCAGCAGCTTGGAAACGTCCGGGATTTCACCCCTCCACTTT. This sequence joins TRBV5-1 and TRBJ1-6; D gene uncertain. The CDR3 is made up of 15 amino acids. V was pared by 0 bases and J by 9 bases, with 13 bases between. CDR1 and CDR2 from the germline V gene are SGHRS and YFSETQ.